This T cell receptor (beta chain) was captured in a study of CD8+CD57+ T cells in acquired aplastic anemia. Study results and limitations: Around 29 CD8+ CDR3 sequences were shared between patients and controls.

Genomic DNA was employed as the template in profiling TCR beta VDJ and CDR3. TCRdb analysed the reads with MiXCR anew, one entry per CDR3 protein. The sample contains 170,000 or so distinct CDR3 sequences, 55% to 65% of which appear only once. The authors sequenced patients whose flow cytometry had shown CD8+CD57+ cell expansion. After removal of 4 bases from V and 9 bases from J, the junction contained 7 bases not matched to a gene. The CDR3 has 15 amino acids. Per the germline V gene, CDR1 is SGHTA and CDR2 is FQGNSA. A word on this clonotype: Its target is unknown.

Source material: sorted CD4+, CD8+, or CD8+CD57+ T cells (not recorded which) from PBMCs. The chain carries TRBV7-2 and TRBJ1-6, with 9 bases lining up with TRBD1. The receptor was isolated from a human donor with aplastic anemia. DNA for the CDR3: TGTGCCAGCAGCTCCTTAGGACAGGGGCTTTCACCCCTCCACTTT. This translates into CASSSLGQGLSPLHF.